A selection of T cell receptor beta chains follows, all from one sample in a study of vaccination and CD4 T cells after COVID-19. TCRdb redid the calling of the PCR reads with MiXCR, one entry per CDR3 protein. The table shows 20,000 to 30,000 distinct CDR3 sequences, with roughly 46% occurring only once. These receptors' targets are unknown. The specimen was CD4+ T cells from blood, cultured in vitro, collected about 7 months after SARS-CoV-2 vaccination. These receptors all stem from a human donor who had recovered from COVID-19. The CDR3 runs from the conserved cysteine through the conserved F or W. A D gene is named only where the DNA matches it firmly. Rows may omit the clone size; those that give it use once, few, many or a size class.

>.|TRBV24-1|TRBJ1-2|.
TGTGCCACCAGTGCGTCCAGGGTAGAGTATGGCTACACCTTC
CATSASRVEYGYTF
>.|TRBV27|TRBJ2-4|medium-sized
TGTGCCAGCAGTTCCCCCCTTAGGGGGATCAACTCCAAAAACATTCAGTACTTC
CASSSPLRGINSKNIQYF
>.|TRBV27|TRBJ1-2|.
TGTGCCAGCAATTTGGGGGGTTCCAGCTACACCTTC
CASNLGGSSYTF
>.|TRBV6-1|TRBJ2-3|.
TGTGCCAGCAGCGCACAGGGTCCAGATACGCAGTATTTT
CASSAQGPDTQYF
>TRBD1|TRBV6-2/TRBV6-3|TRBJ2-1|.
TGTGCCAGCAGTATGACAGGGGCCTACAATGAGCAGTTCTTC
CASSMTGAYNEQFF
>TRBD2|TRBV28|TRBJ2-3|.
TGTGCCAGCAGTTCTGGGGCTAGCGGACACACAGATACGCAGTATTTT
CASSSGASGHTDTQYF
>TRBD2|TRBV7-9|TRBJ2-1|.
TGTGCCAGCAGCCGTTCCGGGACTAGAACCTACAATGAGCAGTTCTTC
CASSRSGTRTYNEQFF
>.|TRBV15|TRBJ2-7|.
TGTGTCACCAGCTTACCGGGGGCGAACGCCTACGAGCAGTATTTC
CVTSLPGANAYEQYF
>TRBD2|TRBV6-5|TRBJ2-3|once
TGTGCCAGCAGTTTCACTAGCGGCGCATCGGATACGCAGTATTTT
CASSFTSGASDTQYF
>TRBD1|TRBV20-1|TRBJ2-7|few
TGCAGTTCCACCGTTATGGGACAGCCCTACGAGCAGTACTTC
CSSTVMGQPYEQYF
>.|TRBV25-1|TRBJ2-7|.
TGTGCCAGCAGTGAACTGGGACTCCCCTACGAGCAGTACTTC
CASSELGLPYEQYF
>.|TRBV28|TRBJ2-1|few
TGTGCCAGCAGCGGACAGTACAATGAGCAGTTCTTC
CASSGQYNEQFF
>.|TRBV7-9|TRBJ2-7|.
TGTGCCAGCAGCTTAGAGGGGGGGAAGACCTACGAGCAGTACTTC
CASSLEGGKTYEQYF
>.|TRBV7-7|TRBJ2-7|few
TGTGCCAGCAGCCCATTGGGTTGGAGCTACGAGCAGTACTTC
CASSPLGWSYEQYF
>.|TRBV7-6|TRBJ2-3|few
TGTGCCAGCAGCTCGCGGACCACAGATACGCAGTATTTT
CASSSRTTDTQYF
>.|TRBV2|TRBJ2-5|.
TGTGCCAGCAGTGGTCAGGACACCCGGATAGAGACCCAGTACTTC
CASSGQDTRIETQYF
>.|TRBV20-1|TRBJ1-2|few
TGCAGTGCTGGAATCAGGTTTTTGCAGGGCTACACCTTC
CSAGIRFLQGYTF
>.|TRBV20-1|TRBJ2-4|.
TGCAGTGCTGCCCCTGGTGTCAACATTCAGTACTTC
CSAAPGVNIQYF
>TRBD2|TRBV28|TRBJ2-4|.
TGTGCCAGCAGCTTTGCTAGCGGGAAGTATAACATTCAGTACTTC
CASSFASGKYNIQYF
>TRBD1|TRBV15|TRBJ1-5|.
TGTGCCACCAGCAGAGATAGAGACAGGGGCAGGTATGTGGGCAATCAGCCCCAGCATTTT
CATSRDRDRGRYVGNQPQHF
>.|TRBV6-2/TRBV6-3|TRBJ2-3|.
TGTGCCAGCACACGACCCGGATCAGATACGCAGTATTTT
CASTRPGSDTQYF
>.|TRBV28|TRBJ2-7|medium-sized
TGTGCCAGCAGTTTACCAAGATCTGGTATGGAGCAGTACTTC
CASSLPRSGMEQYF
>.|TRBV27|TRBJ2-7|few
TGTGCCAGCAGTTTATTAGCAGGGCGGGAGCAGTACTTC
CASSLLAGREQYF